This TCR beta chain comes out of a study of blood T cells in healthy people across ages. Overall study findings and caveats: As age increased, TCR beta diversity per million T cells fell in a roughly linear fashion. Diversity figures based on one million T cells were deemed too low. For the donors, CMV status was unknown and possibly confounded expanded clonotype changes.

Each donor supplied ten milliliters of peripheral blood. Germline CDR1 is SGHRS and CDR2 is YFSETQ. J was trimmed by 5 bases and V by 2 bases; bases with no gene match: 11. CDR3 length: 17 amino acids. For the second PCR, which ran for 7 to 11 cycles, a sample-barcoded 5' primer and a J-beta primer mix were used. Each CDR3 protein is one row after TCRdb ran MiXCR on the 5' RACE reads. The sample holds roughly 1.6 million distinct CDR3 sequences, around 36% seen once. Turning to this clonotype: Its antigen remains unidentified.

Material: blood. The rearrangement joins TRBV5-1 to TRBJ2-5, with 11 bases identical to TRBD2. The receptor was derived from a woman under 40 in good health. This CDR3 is CASSFGVAGGPVETQYF. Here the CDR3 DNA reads TGCGCCAGCAGCTTTGGGGTAGCGGGAGGGCCCGTGGAGACCCAGTACTTC.